What follows is one T cell receptor beta chain and its context. This entry is derived from a study of radiation and T cells in renal cell carcinoma. The overall study: Nephrectomy followed 15 Gy stereotactic body radiation by 4 weeks.

Time point described: baseline pretreatment blood. Regarding treatment: 15 Gy SBRT to primary tumor, nephrectomy 4 weeks later. Germline assignment: CDR1 SGHRS and CDR2 YFSETQ. V shed 5 bases, J shed 6 bases, and the junction held 8 bases outside the gene matches. This CDR3 contains 14 residues. The table came from immunoSEQ multiplex PCR; TCRdb's copy has only in-frame clones and leaves some out. The sample holds 130,000 or so clones, 70% to 90% seen once. The source material was blood, sampled from a patient whose treatment included radiotherapy and nephrectomy. This clonotype was obtained from a woman in her forties or fifties with renal cell carcinoma. V is TRBV5-1 and J is TRBJ1-1; 9 bases are shared with TRBD1. The CDR3 here is CASRHGDRAAEAFF. The CDR3 bases are TGCGCCAGCAGGCATGGGGACAGGGCTGCTGAAGCTTTCTTT.